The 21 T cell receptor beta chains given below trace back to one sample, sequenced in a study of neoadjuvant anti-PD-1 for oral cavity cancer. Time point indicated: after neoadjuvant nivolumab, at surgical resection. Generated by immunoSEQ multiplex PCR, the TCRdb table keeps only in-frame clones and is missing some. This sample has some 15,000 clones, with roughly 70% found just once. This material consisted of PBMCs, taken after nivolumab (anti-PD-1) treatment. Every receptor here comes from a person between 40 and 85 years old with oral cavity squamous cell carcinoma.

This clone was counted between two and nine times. This CDR3 is CASSVAQGPETQYF. CDR3 sequence (DNA): TGTGCCAGCAGCGTAGCTCAGGGGCCCGAGACCCAGTACTTC. This chain joins TRBV9 and TRBJ2-5; possible D gene TRBD1, 6 bases. V was cut by 0 bases and J by 5 bases, with 11 bases left in between. The CDR3 is made up of 14 amino acids. CDR1 SGDLS and CDR2 YYNGEE come from the germline V gene.

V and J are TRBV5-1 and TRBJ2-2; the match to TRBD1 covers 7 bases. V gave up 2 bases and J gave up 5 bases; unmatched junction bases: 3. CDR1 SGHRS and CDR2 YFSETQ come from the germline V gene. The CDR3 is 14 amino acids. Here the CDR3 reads CASSLTGETGELFF. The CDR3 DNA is TGCGCCAGCAGCTTAACAGGGGAGACCGGGGAGCTGTTTTTT. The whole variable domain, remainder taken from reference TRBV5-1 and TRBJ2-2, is KAGVTQTPRYLIKTRGQQVTLSCSPISGHRSVSWYQQTPGQGLQFLFEYFSETQRNKGNFPGRFSGRQFSNSRSEMNVSTLELGDSALYLCASSLTGETGELFFGEGSRLTVL.

This CDR3 is CASSKGTSTDTQYF. CDR3 in DNA: TGTGCCAGCAGCAAAGGGACGAGCACAGATACGCAGTATTTT. The rearrangement joins TRBV7-3 to TRBJ2-3; possibly TRBD1 or TRBD2 for D (5 bases each). CDR3 length: 14 amino acids. Trimming took 5 bases from V and 0 from J, leaving 9 bases between them. Germline CDR1 is SGHTA and CDR2 is FQGTGA.

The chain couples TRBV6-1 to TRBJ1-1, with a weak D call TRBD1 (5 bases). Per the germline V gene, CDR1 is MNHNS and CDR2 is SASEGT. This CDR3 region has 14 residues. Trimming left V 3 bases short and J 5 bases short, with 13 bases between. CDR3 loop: CASSDAGYWTEAFF. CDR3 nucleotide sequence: TGTGCCAGCAGTGATGCAGGGTATTGGACTGAAGCTTTCTTT.

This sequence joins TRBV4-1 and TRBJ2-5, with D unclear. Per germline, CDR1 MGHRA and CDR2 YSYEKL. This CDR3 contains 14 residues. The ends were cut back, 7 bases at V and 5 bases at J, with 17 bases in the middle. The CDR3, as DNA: TGCGCCAGCAAAAATCGACTCCCCTCGGAGACCCAGTACTTC. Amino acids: CASKNRLPSETQYF.

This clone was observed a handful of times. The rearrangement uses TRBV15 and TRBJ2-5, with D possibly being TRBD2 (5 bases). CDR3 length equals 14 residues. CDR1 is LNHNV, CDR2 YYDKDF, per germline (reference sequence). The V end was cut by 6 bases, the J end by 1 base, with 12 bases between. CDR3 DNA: TGTGCCACCAGTCGAGGGCGGGTCCAAGAGACCCAGTACTTC. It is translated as CATSRGRVQETQYF.

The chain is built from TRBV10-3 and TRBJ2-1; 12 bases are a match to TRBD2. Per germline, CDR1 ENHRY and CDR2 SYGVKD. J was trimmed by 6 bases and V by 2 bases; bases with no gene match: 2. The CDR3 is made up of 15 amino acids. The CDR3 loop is CAISEGLAGSNEQFF. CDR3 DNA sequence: TGTGCCATCAGTGAGGGACTAGCGGGATCCAATGAGCAGTTCTTC.

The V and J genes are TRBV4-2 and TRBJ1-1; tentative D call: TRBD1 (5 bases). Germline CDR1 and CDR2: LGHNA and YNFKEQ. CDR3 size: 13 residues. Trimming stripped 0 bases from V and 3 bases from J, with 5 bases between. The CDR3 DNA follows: TGTGCCAGCAGCCAAGAAGGGGACACTGAAGCTTTCTTT. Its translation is CASSQEGDTEAFF.

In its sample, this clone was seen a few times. The CDR3 sequence: CASTDRESYNEQFF. The CDR3 region has the DNA TGTGCCAGCACCGACAGGGAATCTTACAATGAGCAGTTCTTC. The chain employs TRBV13 and TRBJ2-1; 7 nucleotides agree with TRBD1. The CDR3 covers 14 residues. Losses at the gene ends were 7 bases for V and 4 bases for J; bases not matched to a gene: 7. Per germline, CDR1 PRHDT and CDR2 FYEKMQ (reference sequence).

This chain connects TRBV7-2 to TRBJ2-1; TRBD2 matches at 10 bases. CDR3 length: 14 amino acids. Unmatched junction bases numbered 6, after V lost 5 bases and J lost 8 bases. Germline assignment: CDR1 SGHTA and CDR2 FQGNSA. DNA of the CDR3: TGTGCCAGCAGCCAACTAGCGGGATTGGATGAGCAGTTCTTC. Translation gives CASSQLAGLDEQFF.

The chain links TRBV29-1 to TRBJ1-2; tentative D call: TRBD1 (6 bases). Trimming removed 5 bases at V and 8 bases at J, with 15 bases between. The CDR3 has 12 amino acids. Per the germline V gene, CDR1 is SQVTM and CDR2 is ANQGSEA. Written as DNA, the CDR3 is TGCAGCGTTACTACAGGGTCCGGGGGCTACACCTTC. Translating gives CSVTTGSGGYTF.

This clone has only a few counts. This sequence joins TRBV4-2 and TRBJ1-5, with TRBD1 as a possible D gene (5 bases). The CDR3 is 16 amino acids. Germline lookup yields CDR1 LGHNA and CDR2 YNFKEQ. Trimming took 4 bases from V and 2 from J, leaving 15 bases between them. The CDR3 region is CASSPQGGPGNQPQHF. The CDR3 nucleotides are TGTGCCAGCAGCCCTCAGGGAGGACCCGGCAATCAGCCCCAGCATTTT.

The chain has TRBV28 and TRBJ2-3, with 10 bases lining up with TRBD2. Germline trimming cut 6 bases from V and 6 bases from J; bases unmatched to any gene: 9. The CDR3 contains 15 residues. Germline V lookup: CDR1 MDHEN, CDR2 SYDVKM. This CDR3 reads CASSGAGGPWDTQYF. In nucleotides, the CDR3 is TGTGCCAGCAGCGGAGCGGGAGGGCCGTGGGATACGCAGTATTTT. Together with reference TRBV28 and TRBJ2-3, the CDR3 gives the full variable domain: DVKVTQSSRYLVKRTGEKVFLECVQDMDHENMFWYRQDPGLGLRLIYFSYDVKMKEKGDIPEGYSVSREKKERFSLILESASTNQTSMYLCASSGAGGPWDTQYFGPGTRLTVL.

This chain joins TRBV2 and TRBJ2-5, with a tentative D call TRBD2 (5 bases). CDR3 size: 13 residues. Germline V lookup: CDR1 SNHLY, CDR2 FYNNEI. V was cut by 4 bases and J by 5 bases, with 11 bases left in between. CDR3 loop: CASSGPRGETQYF. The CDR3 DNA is TGTGCCAGCAGTGGACCTCGAGGGGAGACCCAGTACTTC.

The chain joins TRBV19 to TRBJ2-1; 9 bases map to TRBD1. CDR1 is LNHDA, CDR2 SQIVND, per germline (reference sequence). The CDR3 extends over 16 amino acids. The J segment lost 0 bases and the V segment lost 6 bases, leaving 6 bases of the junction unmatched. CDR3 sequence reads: CASRSQGASSYNEQFF. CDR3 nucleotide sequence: TGTGCCAGTAGGTCACAGGGGGCGAGCTCCTACAATGAGCAGTTCTTC.

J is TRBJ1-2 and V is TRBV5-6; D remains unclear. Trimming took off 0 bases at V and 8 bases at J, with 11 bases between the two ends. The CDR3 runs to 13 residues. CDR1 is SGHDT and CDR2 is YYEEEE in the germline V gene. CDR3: CASSLDFGGGYTF. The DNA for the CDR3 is TGTGCCAGCAGCTTGGATTTTGGAGGGGGCTACACCTTC.

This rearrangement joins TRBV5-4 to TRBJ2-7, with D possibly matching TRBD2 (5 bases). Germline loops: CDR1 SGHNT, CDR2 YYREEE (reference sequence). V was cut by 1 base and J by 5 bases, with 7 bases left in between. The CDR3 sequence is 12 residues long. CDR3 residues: CASSLPGDEQYF. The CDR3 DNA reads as TGTGCCAGCAGCTTGCCCGGGGACGAGCAGTACTTC.

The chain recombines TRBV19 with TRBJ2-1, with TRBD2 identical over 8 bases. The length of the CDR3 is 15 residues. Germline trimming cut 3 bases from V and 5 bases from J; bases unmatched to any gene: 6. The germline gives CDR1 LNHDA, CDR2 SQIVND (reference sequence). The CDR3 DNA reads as TGTGCCAGTAGTATTGTAGGGACTAGAAACAATGAGCAGTTCTTC. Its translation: CASSIVGTRNNEQFF.

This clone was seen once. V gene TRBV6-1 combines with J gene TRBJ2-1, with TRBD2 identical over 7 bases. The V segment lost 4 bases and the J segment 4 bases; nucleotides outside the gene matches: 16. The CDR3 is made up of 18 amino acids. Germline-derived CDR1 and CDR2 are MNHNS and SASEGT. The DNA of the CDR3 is TGTGCCAGCAGTGGTTCCCTATATAGCGGGCCGGCTTACAATGAGCAGTTCTTC. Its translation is CASSGSLYSGPAYNEQFF.

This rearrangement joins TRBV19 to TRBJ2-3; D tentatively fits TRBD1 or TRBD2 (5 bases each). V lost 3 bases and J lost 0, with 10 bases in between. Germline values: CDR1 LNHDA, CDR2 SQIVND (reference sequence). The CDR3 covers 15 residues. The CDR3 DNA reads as TGTGCCAGTAGTATTGGGGGTACTAGCACAGATACGCAGTATTTT. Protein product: CASSIGGTSTDTQYF. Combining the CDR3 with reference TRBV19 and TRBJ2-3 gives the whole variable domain DGGITQSPKYLFRKEGQNVTLSCEQNLNHDAMYWYRQDPGQGLRLIYYSQIVNDFQKGDIAEGYSVSREKKESFPLTVTSAQKNPTAFYLCASSIGGTSTDTQYFGPGTRLTVL.

Written as DNA, the CDR3 is TGTGCCAGCTCACCCCAGGGGGTAACTAATGAAAAACTGTTTTTT. The encoded protein is CASSPQGVTNEKLFF. The V gene is TRBV18, the J gene TRBJ1-4, with TRBD1 matching over 7 bases. This CDR3 region has 15 residues. CDR1 is KGHSH, CDR2 LQKENI, per germline. V shed 3 bases and J 1 base; nucleotides not matched to a gene: 2.